Listed below are T cell receptor beta chains from one sample, sequenced in a study of Ad26.COV2.S vaccination and SARS-CoV-2 variants. Measured with immunoSEQ multiplex PCR; TCRdb has only the in-frame clones, and not every one. The sample has approximately 340,000 clones, 70% to 90% seen once. The sample in question was peripheral blood, obtained in a trial of Ad26.COV2.S vaccine versus placebo. All receptors come from a person aged 18-65 years who received the Ad26.COV2.S COVID-19 vaccine or a placebo. Each CDR3 is given with its conserved first and last residue. Fields, in order: D gene, J gene, V gene, CDR3 protein. D genes are given only for firm matches.

D gene: -; J gene: TRBJ1-2; V gene: TRBV29-1; CDR3 protein: CSVGSGYGYTF
D gene: -; J gene: TRBJ2-7; V gene: TRBV4-1; CDR3 protein: CASSQDPVAAGHEQYF
D gene: TRBD2; J gene: TRBJ2-2; V gene: TRBV18; CDR3 protein: CASSHLTSGRTLSTGELFF
D gene: -; J gene: TRBJ1-1; V gene: TRBV18; CDR3 protein: CASSPLKAMTEAFF
D gene: -; J gene: TRBJ2-5; V gene: TRBV7-7; CDR3 protein: CASSPGGFLGMQTQYF
D gene: TRBD1; J gene: TRBJ1-3; V gene: TRBV27; CDR3 protein: CASSLTGVGNTIYF
D gene: -; J gene: TRBJ1-2; V gene: TRBV14; CDR3 protein: CASSHLGRVYGYTF
D gene: -; J gene: TRBJ1-5; V gene: TRBV11-3; CDR3 protein: CASSPPRGKYPQPQHF
D gene: -; J gene: TRBJ2-2; V gene: TRBV10-3; CDR3 protein: CATGGLTNTGELFF
D gene: TRBD1; J gene: TRBJ1-1; V gene: TRBV19; CDR3 protein: CASSLLGTGNTEAFF
D gene: TRBD1; J gene: TRBJ1-3; V gene: TRBV9; CDR3 protein: CASRTGTGDNTIYF
D gene: TRBD2; J gene: TRBJ2-2; V gene: TRBV9; CDR3 protein: CASRDRASGNTGELFF
D gene: -; J gene: TRBJ2-3; V gene: TRBV5-1; CDR3 protein: CASSLGARTSTDTQYF
D gene: -; J gene: TRBJ1-2; V gene: TRBV3-1/TRBV3-2; CDR3 protein: CASSHLRGRASLPGGYTF
D gene: -; J gene: TRBJ1-2; V gene: TRBV10-3; CDR3 protein: CAISGGGYGYTF